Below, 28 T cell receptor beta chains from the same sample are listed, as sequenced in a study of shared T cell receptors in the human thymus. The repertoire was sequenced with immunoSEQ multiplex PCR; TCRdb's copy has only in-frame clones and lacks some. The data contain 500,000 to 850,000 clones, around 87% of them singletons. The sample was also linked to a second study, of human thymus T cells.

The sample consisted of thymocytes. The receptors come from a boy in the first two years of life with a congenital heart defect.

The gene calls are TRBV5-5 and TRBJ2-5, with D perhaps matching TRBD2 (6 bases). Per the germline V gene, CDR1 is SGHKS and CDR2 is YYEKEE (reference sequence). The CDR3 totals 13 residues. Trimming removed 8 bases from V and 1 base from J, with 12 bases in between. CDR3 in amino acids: CASGGAVQETQYF. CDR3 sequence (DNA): TGTGCCAGTGGAGGGGCAGTCCAAGAGACCCAGTACTTC.

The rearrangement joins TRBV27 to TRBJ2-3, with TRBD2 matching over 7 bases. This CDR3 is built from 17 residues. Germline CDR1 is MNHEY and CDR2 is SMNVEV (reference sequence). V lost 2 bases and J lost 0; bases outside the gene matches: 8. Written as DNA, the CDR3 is TGTGCCAGCAGTTTAGGTCCGCGGCGGGAGAGCACAGATACGCAGTATTTT. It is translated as CASSLGPRRESTDTQYF.

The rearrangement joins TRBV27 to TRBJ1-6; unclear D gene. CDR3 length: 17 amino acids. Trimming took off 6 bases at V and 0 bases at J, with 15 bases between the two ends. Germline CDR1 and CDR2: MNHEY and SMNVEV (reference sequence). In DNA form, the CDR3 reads TGTGCCAGCAGATCAAGAAAGAGCTACTCCTATAATTCACCCCTCCACTTT. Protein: CASRSRKSYSYNSPLHF.

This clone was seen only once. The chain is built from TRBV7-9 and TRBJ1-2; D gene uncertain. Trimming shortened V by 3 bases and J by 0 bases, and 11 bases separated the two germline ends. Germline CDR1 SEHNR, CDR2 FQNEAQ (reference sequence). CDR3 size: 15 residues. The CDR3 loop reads CASSFRDTSNYGYTF. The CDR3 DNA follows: TGTGCCAGCAGCTTCCGTGACACTTCTAACTATGGCTACACCTTC.

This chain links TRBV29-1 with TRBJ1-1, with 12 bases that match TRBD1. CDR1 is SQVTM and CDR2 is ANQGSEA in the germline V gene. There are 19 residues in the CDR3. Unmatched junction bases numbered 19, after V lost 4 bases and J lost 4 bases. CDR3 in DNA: TGCAGCGTTGCCAGCGATCCAGGGGACAGGGGGCGATGGTCCACTGAAGCTTTCTTT. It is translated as CSVASDPGDRGRWSTEAFF. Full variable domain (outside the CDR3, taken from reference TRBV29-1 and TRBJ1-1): SAVISQKPSRDICQRGTSLTIQCQVDSQVTMMFWYRQQPGQSLTLIATANQGSEATYESGFVIDKFPISRPNLTFSTLTVSNMSPEDSSIYLCSVASDPGDRGRWSTEAFFGQGTRLTVV.

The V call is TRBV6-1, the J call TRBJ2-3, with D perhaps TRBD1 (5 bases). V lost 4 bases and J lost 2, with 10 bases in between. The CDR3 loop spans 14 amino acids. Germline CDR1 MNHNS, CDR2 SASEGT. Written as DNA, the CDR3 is TGTGCCAGCAGTGGGCCAGGGTACACAGATACGCAGTATTTT. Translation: CASSGPGYTDTQYF.

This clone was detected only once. The CDR3 loop reads CASSDPGQQNTEAFF. The DNA of the CDR3 is TGTGCCAGCTCAGACCCAGGACAGCAGAACACTGAAGCTTTCTTT. The chain employs TRBV18 and TRBJ1-1, with D tentatively TRBD1 (6 bases). The CDR3 runs 15 residues. Germline V gene sequence: CDR1 KGHSH, CDR2 LQKENI. Trimming took off 5 bases at V and 1 base at J, with 14 bases between the two ends.

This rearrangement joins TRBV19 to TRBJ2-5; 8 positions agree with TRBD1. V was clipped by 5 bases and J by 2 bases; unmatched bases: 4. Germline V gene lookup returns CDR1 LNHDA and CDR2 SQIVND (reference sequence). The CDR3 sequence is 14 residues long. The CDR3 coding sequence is TGTGCCAGTAGTCCGCGGACAGGGCAAGAGACCCAGTACTTC. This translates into CASSPRTGQETQYF.

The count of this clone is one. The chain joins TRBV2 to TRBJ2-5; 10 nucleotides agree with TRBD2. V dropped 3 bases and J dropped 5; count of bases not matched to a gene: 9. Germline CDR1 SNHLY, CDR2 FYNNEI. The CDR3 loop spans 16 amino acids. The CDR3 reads CASSDPAGGPGETQYF. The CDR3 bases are TGTGCCAGCAGTGACCCAGCGGGGGGGCCGGGGGAGACCCAGTACTTC.

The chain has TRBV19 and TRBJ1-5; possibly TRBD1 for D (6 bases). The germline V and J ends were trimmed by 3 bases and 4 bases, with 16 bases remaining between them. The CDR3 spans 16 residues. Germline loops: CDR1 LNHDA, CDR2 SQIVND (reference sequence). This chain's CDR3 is CASSMSGGARNQPQHF. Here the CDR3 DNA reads TGTGCCAGTAGTATGTCCGGGGGGGCACGGAATCAGCCCCAGCATTTT.

CDR3 amino acids: CASSFLGQGITDTQYF. The CDR3 DNA reads as TGTGCCAGCAGTTTCCTCGGACAGGGGATTACAGATACGCAGTATTTT. This sequence joins TRBV28 and TRBJ2-3; 9 positions agree with TRBD1. The CDR3 has 16 residues. The V and J ends lost 3 bases and 3 bases, in that order; junction bases with no gene match: 7. The germline V gene has CDR1 MDHEN and CDR2 SYDVKM.

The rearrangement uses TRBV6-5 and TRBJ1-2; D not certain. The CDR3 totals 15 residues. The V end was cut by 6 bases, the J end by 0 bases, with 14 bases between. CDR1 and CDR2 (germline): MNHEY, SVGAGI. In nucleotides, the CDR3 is TGTGCCAGCAGAATATTACAAACGACTAACTATGGCTACACCTTC. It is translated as CASRILQTTNYGYTF.

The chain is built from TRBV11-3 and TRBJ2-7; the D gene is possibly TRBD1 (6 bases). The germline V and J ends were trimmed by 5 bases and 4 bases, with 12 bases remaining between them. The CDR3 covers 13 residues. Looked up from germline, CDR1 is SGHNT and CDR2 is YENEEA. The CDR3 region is CASSLPDRYEQYF. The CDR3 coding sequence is TGTGCCAGCAGCCTCCCGGACAGATACGAGCAGTACTTC.

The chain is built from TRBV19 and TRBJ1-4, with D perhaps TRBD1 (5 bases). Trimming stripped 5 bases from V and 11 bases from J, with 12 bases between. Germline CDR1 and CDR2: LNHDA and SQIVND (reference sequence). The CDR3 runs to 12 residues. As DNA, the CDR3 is TGTGCCAGTAGTGGAGCAGGGTTGAAACTGTTTTTT. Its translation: CASSGAGLKLFF.

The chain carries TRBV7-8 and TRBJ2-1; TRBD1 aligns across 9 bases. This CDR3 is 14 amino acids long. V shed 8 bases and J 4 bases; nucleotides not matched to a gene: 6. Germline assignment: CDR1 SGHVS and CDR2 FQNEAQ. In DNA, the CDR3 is TGTGCCAGCTCCCCGACAGGGGGATACAATGAGCAGTTCTTC. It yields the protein CASSPTGGYNEQFF.

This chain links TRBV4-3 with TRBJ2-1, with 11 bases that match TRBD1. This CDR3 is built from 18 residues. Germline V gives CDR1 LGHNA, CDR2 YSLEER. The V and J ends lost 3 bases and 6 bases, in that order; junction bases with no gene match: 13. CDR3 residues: CASSQGQGGIRYGNEQFF. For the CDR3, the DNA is TGCGCCAGCAGCCAGGGACAGGGGGGGATCCGCTACGGCAATGAGCAGTTCTTC.

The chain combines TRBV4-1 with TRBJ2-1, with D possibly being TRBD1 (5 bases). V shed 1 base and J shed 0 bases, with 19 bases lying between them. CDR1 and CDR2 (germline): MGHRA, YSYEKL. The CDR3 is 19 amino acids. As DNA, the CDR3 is TGCGCCAGCAGCCAAGTTGGTGAGTGGGGCGGAAACTCCTACAATGAGCAGTTCTTC. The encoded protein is CASSQVGEWGGNSYNEQFF.

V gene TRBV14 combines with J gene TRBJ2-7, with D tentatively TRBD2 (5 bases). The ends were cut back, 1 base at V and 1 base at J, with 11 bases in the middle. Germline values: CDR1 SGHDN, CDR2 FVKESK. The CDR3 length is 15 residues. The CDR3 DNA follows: TGTGCCAGCAGCCAAGCACTAGTCGGGTCCTACGAGCAGTACTTC. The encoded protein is CASSQALVGSYEQYF. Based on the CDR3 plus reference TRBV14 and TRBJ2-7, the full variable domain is EAGVTQFPSHSVIEKGQTVTLRCDPISGHDNLYWYRRVMGKEIKFLLHFVKESKQDESGMPNNRFLAERTGGTYSTLKVQPAELEDSGVYFCASSQALVGSYEQYFGPGTRLTVT.

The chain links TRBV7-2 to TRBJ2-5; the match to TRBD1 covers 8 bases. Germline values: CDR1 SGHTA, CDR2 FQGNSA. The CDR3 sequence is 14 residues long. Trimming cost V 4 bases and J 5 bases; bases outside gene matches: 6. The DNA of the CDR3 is TGTGCCAGCAGCTGGCACAGGGGGTGGGAGACCCAGTACTTC. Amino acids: CASSWHRGWETQYF.

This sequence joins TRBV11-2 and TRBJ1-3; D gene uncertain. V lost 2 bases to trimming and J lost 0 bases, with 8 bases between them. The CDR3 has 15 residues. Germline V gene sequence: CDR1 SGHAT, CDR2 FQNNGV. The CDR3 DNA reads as TGTGCCAGCAGCTTAATTAAGCTCTCTGGAAACACCATATATTTT. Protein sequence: CASSLIKLSGNTIYF.

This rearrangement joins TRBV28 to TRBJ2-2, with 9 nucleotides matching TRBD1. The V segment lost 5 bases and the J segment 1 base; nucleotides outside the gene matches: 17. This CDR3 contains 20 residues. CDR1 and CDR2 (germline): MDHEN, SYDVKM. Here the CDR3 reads CASSNRTGAHLSLNTGELFF. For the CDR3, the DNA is TGTGCCAGCAGTAACCGGACAGGGGCGCATCTTAGTTTGAACACCGGGGAGCTGTTTTTT.

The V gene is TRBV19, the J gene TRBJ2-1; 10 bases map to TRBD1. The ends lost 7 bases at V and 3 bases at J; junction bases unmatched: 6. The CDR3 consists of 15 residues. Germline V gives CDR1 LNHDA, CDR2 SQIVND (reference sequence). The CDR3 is CASTRQGAGYNEQFF. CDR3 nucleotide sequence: TGTGCCAGTACCCGACAGGGGGCAGGCTACAATGAGCAGTTCTTC.

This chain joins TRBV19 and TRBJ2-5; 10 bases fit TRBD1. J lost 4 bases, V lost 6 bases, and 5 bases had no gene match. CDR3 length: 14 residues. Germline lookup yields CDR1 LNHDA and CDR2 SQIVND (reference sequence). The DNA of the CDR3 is TGTGCCAGTAGCCCGACAGGGGGCGCAGAGACCCAGTACTTC. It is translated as CASSPTGGAETQYF.

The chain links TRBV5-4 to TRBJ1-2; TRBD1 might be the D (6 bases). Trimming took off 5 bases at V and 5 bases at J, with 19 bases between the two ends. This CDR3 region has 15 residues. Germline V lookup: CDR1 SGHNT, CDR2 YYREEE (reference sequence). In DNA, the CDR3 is TGTGCCAGCAGTCCTGCCAGAACAGGGAATTATGGCTACACCTTC. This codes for CASSPARTGNYGYTF.

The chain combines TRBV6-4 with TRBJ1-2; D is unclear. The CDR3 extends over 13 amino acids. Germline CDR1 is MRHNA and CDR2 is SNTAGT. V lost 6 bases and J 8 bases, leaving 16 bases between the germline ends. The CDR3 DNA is TGTGCCAGCAGGGACCCTCGGGGAGGCGGCTACACCTTC. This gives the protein CASRDPRGGGYTF.

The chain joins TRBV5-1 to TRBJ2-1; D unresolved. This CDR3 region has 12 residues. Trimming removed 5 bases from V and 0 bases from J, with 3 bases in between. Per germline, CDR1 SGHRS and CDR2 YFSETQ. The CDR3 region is CASRASYNEQFF. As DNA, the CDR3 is TGCGCCAGCAGGGCCTCCTACAATGAGCAGTTCTTC.

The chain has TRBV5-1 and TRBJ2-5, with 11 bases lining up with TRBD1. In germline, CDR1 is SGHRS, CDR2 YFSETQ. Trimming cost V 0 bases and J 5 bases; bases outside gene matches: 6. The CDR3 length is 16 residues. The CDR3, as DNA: TGCGCCAGCAGCTTGGTTCGGGACAGGGGGGATGAGACCCAGTACTTC. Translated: CASSLVRDRGDETQYF.

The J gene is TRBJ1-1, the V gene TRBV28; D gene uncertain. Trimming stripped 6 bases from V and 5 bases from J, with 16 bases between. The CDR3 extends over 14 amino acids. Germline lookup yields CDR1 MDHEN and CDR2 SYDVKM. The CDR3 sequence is CASSSEPLRTEAFF. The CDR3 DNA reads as TGTGCCAGCAGCTCCGAACCCCTGAGAACTGAAGCTTTCTTT.